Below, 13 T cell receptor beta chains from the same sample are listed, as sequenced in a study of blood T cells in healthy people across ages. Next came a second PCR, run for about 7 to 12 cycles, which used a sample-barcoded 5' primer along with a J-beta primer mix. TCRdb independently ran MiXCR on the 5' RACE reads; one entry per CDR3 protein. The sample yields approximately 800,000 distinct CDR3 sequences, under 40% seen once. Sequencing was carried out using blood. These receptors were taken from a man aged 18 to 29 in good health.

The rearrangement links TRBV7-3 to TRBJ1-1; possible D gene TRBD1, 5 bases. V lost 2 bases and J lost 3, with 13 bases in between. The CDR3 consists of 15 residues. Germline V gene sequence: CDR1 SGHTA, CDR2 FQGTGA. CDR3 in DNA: TGTGCCAGCAGCTTATTTGGGGCCGGAGACACTGAAGCTTTCTTT. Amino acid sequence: CASSLFGAGDTEAFF.

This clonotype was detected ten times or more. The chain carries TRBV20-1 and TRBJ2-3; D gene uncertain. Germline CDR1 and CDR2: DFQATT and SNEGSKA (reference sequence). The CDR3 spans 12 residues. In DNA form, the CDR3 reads TGCAGCGCCTCAAGGGGCACAGATACGCAGTATTTT. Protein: CSASRGTDTQYF.

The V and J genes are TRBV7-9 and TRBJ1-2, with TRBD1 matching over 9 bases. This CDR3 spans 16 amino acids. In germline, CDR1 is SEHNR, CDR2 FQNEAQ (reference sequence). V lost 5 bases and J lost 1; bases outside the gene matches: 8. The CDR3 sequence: CASSTSGTGYNYGYTF. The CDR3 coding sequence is TGTGCCAGCAGCACATCCGGGACAGGGTATAACTATGGCTACACCTTC.

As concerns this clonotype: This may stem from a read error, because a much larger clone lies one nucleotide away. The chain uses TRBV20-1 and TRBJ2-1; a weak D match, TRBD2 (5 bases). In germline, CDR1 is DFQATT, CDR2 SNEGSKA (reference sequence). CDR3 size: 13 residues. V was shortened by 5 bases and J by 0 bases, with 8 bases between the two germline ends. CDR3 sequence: CSAWESSYNEQFF. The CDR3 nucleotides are TGCAGTGCTTGGGAGAGCTCCTACAATGAGCAGTTCTTC.

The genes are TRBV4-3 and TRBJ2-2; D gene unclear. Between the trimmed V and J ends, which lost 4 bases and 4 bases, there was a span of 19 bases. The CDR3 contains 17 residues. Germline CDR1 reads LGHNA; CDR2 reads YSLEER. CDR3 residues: CASSRLPAGGSTGELFF. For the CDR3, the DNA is TGCGCCAGCAGCCGCCTGCCCGCAGGTGGAAGCACCGGGGAGCTGTTTTTT.

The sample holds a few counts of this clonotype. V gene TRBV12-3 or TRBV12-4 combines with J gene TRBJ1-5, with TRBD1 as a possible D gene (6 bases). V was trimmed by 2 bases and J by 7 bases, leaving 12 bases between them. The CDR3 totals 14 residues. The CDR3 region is CASSLRTTGQPQHF. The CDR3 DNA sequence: TGTGCCAGCAGTTTACGCACCACAGGGCAGCCCCAGCATTTT.

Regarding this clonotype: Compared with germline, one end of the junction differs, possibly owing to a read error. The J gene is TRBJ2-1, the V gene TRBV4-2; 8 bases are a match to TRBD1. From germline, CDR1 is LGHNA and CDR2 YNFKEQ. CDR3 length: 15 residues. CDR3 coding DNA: TGTCCCAGCAGCCAAGACAGGGGTCTCTACAATGAGCAGTTCTTC. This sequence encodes CPSSQDRGLYNEQFF.

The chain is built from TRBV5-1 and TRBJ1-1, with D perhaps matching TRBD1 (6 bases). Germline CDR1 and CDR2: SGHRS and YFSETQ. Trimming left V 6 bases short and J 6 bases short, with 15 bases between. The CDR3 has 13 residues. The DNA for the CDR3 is TGCGCCAGCACGAGTGGCAGGGGCCCTGAAGCTTTCTTT. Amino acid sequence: CASTSGRGPEAFF.

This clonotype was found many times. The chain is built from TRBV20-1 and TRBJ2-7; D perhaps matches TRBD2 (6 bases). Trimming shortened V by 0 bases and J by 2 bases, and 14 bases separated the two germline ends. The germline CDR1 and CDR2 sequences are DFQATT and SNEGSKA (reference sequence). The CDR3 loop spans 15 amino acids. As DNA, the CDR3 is TGCAGTGCTAGAGATCCAATGGGGGGAACCTACGAGCAGTACTTC. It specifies CSARDPMGGTYEQYF.

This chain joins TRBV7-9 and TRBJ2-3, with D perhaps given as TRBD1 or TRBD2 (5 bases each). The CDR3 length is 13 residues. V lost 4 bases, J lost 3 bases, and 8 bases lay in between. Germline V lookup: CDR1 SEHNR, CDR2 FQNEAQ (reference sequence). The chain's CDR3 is CASSSGRTDTQYF. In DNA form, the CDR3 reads TGTGCCAGCAGCTCAGGGAGAACAGATACGCAGTATTTT.

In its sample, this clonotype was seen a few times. The CDR3 spells CASSSPTGVGYEQYF. The CDR3 nucleotides are TGTGCCAGCAGCTCCCCGACAGGCGTGGGCTACGAGCAGTACTTC. V usage is TRBV7-9 and J usage is TRBJ2-7; TRBD1 is a possible D gene (6 bases). Germline-derived CDR1 and CDR2 are SEHNR and FQNEAQ (reference sequence). This CDR3 region has 15 residues. V was clipped by 4 bases and J by 3 bases, with 16 bases between them.

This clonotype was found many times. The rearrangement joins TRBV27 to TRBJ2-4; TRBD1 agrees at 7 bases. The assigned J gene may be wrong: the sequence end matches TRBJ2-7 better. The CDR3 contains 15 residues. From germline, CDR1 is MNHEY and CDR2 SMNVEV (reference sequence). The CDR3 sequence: CASSPNRRQGGEQYF. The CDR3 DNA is TGTGCCAGCAGTCCGAACCGTCGACAGGGCGGCGAGCAGTACTTC.

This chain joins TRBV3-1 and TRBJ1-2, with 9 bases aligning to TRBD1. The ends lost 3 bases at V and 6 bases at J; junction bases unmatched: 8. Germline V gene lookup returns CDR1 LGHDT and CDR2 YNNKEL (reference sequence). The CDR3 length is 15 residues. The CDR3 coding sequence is TGTGCCAGCAGCCAGCTCTCGGGACAGGGCAATGGCTACACCTTC. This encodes CASSQLSGQGNGYTF. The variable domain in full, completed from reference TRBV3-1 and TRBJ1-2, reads DTAVSQTPKYLVTQMGNDKSIKCEQNLGHDTMYWYKQDSKKFLKIMFSYNNKELIINETVPNRFSPKSPDKAHLNLHINSLELGDSAVYFCASSQLSGQGNGYTFGSGTRLTVV.